In this sample, the clone carrying this TCR beta chain turned up once. These data originate in a study of T cell responses to AZD1222 COVID-19 vaccine. The data were produced by immunoSEQ multiplex PCR, yet TCRdb's version contains in-frame clones alone and is incomplete. Among 100,000 or so clones listed, around 89% were seen once. Trimming took off 3 bases at V and 7 bases at J, with 12 bases between the two ends. Germline V CDR1 and CDR2: MNHEY, SVGEGT. The CDR3 covers 14 residues. The J gene is TRBJ2-2, the V gene TRBV6-2 or TRBV6-3; D is uncertain. The TCR was taken from an adult in good health. The input for sequencing was peripheral blood, taken on day 0 of AZD1222 vaccination. The CDR3 protein is CASSYLIGYGELFF. The CDR3 nucleotides are TGTGCCAGCAGTTATTTAATCGGATACGGGGAGCTGTTTTTT.